This T cell receptor beta chain is from a study of T-cell memory formation after mild COVID-19. Overall study: Clusters were largely donor specific. Study conclusions and caveats: Second-wave clones reaching peak frequency on day 37 lacked confirmed SARS-CoV-2 specificity. Chiefly within CM and EM were the contracting CD4+ clones; CD8+ ones were within EMRA.

There are a few counts of this clonotype. No antigen is known for it. This CDR3 is 16 amino acids long. The germline V gene encodes CDR1 MNHEY and CDR2 SVGAGI. Deletions cut 0 bases from V and 2 bases from J, with 10 bases between. TCRdb used MiXCR to reprocess the 5' RACE reads, holding one entry per CDR3 protein. In the table there are roughly 300,000 distinct CDR3 sequences, about an eighth of which are singletons. The origin of this receptor is a man aged 18 to 35 who had mild COVID-19 (a few samples of this study predate the infection). Cell type and time point are not known. The source material was PBMCs or a T cell subset sorted from them (not recorded which). V and J are TRBV6-5 and TRBJ2-2; D possibly corresponds to TRBD1 (6 bases). The CDR3 sequence: CASSYSWDINTGELFF. The CDR3 DNA reads TGTGCCAGCAGTTACTCATGGGACATTAACACCGGGGAGCTGTTTTTT.